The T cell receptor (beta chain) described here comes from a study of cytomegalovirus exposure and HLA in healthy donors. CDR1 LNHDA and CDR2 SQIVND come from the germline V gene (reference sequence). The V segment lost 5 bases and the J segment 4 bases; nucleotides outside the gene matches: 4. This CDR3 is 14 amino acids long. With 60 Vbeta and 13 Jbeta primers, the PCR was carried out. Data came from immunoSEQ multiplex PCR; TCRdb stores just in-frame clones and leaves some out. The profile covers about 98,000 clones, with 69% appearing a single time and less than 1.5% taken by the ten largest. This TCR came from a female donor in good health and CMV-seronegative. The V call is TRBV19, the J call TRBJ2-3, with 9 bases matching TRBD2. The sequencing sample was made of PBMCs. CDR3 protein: CASSGGTSPDTQYF. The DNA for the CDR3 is TGTGCCAGTAGTGGGGGGACTAGCCCAGATACGCAGTATTTT.